The clone carrying this TCR beta chain has only a few counts. The antigen is not known. The sample originates from a study of cytomegalovirus exposure and HLA in healthy donors. Study results and limitations: Accounts indicate the classifier identified cytomegalovirus status with strong specificity and sensitivity. There were a few CMV-associated chains whose specificity for CMV antigens was confirmed in vitro. The study put 150 or so TCR beta chains on its list as cytomegalovirus-associated.

Libraries were prepared by immunoSEQ multiplex PCR; TCRdb keeps only in-frame clonotypes and omits some of them. The data contain 150,000 to 200,000 clones, roughly nine tenths of them singletons. Germline V CDR1 and CDR2: SGHVS, FNYEAQ. The length of the CDR3 is 15 residues. V gave up 5 bases and J gave up 3 bases; unmatched junction bases: 8. This receptor was identified in a woman younger than 30 in good health and CMV-seropositive. The rearrangement uses TRBV7-6 and TRBJ2-5, with TRBD2 matching 8 bases. The source material was PBMCs. CDR3 residues: CASSHLVGGEETQYF. The CDR3 DNA follows: TGTGCCAGCAGCCACCTCGTCGGGGGGGAAGAGACCCAGTACTTC.